This TCR beta chain was recorded in a study of T cell responses to AZD1222 COVID-19 vaccine. Germline V gene lookup returns CDR1 MNHNY and CDR2 SVGAGI (reference sequence). The CDR3 totals 15 residues. The V segment lost 6 bases and the J segment 7 bases; nucleotides outside the gene matches: 13. Using immunoSEQ multiplex PCR, the repertoire was profiled, and TCRdb retains in-frame clones only, with some absent. The data contain 160,000 or so clones, 70% to 90% of them seen just once; the ten biggest clones take up 4% to 4.5%. The TCR originated in an adult who received the MenACWY meningococcal vaccine as a control. The V call is TRBV6-6, the J call TRBJ2-7, with TRBD1 matching over 9 bases. The sequencing used peripheral blood, collected 28 days after the second dose of the MenACWY control vaccine. The CDR3 nucleotides read TGTGCCAGCAGCGGATACGACAGGGGGGTTGGAGAGCAGTACTTC. Its translation: CASSGYDRGVGEQYF.